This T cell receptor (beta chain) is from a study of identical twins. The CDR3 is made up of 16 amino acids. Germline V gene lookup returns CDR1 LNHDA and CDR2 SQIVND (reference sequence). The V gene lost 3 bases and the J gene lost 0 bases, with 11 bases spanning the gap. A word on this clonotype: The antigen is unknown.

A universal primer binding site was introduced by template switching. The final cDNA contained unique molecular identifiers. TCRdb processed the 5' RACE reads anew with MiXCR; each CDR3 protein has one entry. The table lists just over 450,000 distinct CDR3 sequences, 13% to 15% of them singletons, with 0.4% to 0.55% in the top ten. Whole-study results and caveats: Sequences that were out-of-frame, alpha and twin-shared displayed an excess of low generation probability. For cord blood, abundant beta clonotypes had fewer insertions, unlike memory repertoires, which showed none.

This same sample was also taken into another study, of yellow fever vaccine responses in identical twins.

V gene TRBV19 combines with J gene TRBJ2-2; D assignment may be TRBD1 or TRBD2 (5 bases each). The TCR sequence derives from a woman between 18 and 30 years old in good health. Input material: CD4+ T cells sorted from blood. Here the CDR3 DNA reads TGTGCCAGTAGTATTCTGCAGGGAGCGAACACCGGGGAGCTGTTTTTT. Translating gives CASSILQGANTGELFF.